The rows below give T cell receptor beta chains drawn from one sample of a study of T cell responses to AZD1222 COVID-19 vaccine. This table comes from immunoSEQ multiplex PCR, and its TCRdb copy is limited to in-frame clones, with some not included. This table has more than 150,000 clones, just over 90% appearing once. The sequencing here drew on peripheral blood, taken on day 0 of AZD1222 vaccination. The source is an adult in good health. CDR3s include the opening cysteine and the closing phenylalanine or tryptophan. A D gene is named only where the DNA matches it firmly. Size tells how often a clone was seen (once, few, many) or the class of an expanded clone, and some rows leave it out.

D gene	clone size	V gene	J gene	CDR3 DNA	CDR3 protein
.	.	TRBV7-2	TRBJ1-3	TGTGCCAGCAGCTTAGGCCCCCTCCTCCCAGGGGACTCTGGAAACACCATATATTTT	CASSLGPLLPGDSGNTIYF
.	.	TRBV10-3	TRBJ2-5	TGTGCCATCAGTACAGGGACGGGAGAGACCCAGTACTTC	CAISTGTGETQYF
.	.	TRBV20-1	TRBJ1-1	TGCAGTGCTAGAGCCGACACTGAAGCTTTCTTT	CSARADTEAFF
.	.	TRBV14	TRBJ1-1	TGTGCCAGCAGCCAAATTGGTCGGGCAGAAGCTTTCTTT	CASSQIGRAEAFF
.	.	TRBV15	TRBJ1-1	TGTGCCACCAAGGTCACTGAAGCTTTCTTT	CATKVTEAFF
.	.	TRBV5-1	TRBJ1-3	TGCGCCAGCAGCGGGTTGGGGAGCTCTGGAAACACCATATATTTT	CASSGLGSSGNTIYF
TRBD1	.	TRBV3-1/TRBV3-2	TRBJ1-4	TGTGCCAGCAGCCATACCGGGACAGGGGGGGTTAATGAAAAACTGTTTTTT	CASSHTGTGGVNEKLFF
.	.	TRBV5-5	TRBJ1-3	TGTGCCAGCAGCTTGTTTACAGCCAGTTCTGGAAACACCATATATTTT	CASSLFTASSGNTIYF
.	few	TRBV6-2/TRBV6-3	TRBJ1-1	TGTGCCAGCAGTTTTCAAGTTAACACTGAAGCTTTCTTT	CASSFQVNTEAFF
.	once	TRBV5-6	TRBJ2-7	TGTGCCAGCAGTTCGCCGGGGGAATCCTACGAGCAGTACTTC	CASSSPGESYEQYF
TRBD1	.	TRBV19	TRBJ2-7	TGTGCCAGTAGTATGGGTCAGGGGGCCTACGAGCAGTACTTC	CASSMGQGAYEQYF
.	.	TRBV6-1	TRBJ1-1	TGTGCCAGCAGTGAAGGGGGATTCACTGAAGCTTTCTTT	CASSEGGFTEAFF
.	.	TRBV6-2/TRBV6-3	TRBJ2-1	TGTGCCAGCAGTTTGGACCACTCCTACAATGAGCAGTTCTTC	CASSLDHSYNEQFF
TRBD1	.	TRBV28	TRBJ1-1	TGTGCCAGCAGTTTATATTCAAGGACAGGGGGCCTGAACACTGAAGCTTTCTTT	CASSLYSRTGGLNTEAFF
.	.	TRBV2	TRBJ1-5	TGTGCCAGCGCAGGGAGCAATCAGCCCCAGCATTTT	CASAGSNQPQHF
TRBD1	.	TRBV6-1	TRBJ1-2	TGTGCCAGCAGTGAAAGGACAGGGGGCGACTATGGCTACACCTTC	CASSERTGGDYGYTF
.	.	TRBV1	TRBJ1-1	TGCACCAGCAGCCAAGTGGGGGCCGTTGGGAACACTGAAGCTTTCTTT	CTSSQVGAVGNTEAFF
.	.	TRBV10-1	TRBJ2-3	TGCGCCAGCAGTGAGTCAGGGGAAACGGCAAAGTATTTT	CASSESGETAKYF
TRBD1	once	TRBV5-1	TRBJ1-2	TGCGCCAGCAGCTGGGGGACGACAGGGAGCGATGGCTACACCTTC	CASSWGTTGSDGYTF
TRBD2	.	TRBV5-6	TRBJ2-1	TGTGCCAGCAGCATCGGACTAGCGGGAGACAATGAGCAGTTCTTC	CASSIGLAGDNEQFF
.	.	TRBV5-1	TRBJ1-1	TGCGCCAGCAGTCCTTTGCTTAGATCGAACACTGAAGCTTTCTTT	CASSPLLRSNTEAFF
.	.	TRBV12-3/TRBV12-4	TRBJ1-3	TGTGCCCAGGGGAGTGGAAACACCATATATTTT	CAQGSGNTIYF
TRBD1	.	TRBV27	TRBJ1-5	TGTGCCAGCAGTTTACGACAGGGGAATGATCAGCCCCAGCATTTT	CASSLRQGNDQPQHF
.	.	TRBV5-1	TRBJ2-7	TGCGCCAGCAGCCCGGATTTGCAGGGCGCCTACGAGCAGTACTTC	CASSPDLQGAYEQYF
TRBD1	.	TRBV6-5	TRBJ2-5	TGTGCCAGCAGCTTGGGACAGGGTCAACAGACCCAGTACTTC	CASSLGQGQQTQYF
TRBD2	.	TRBV6-2/TRBV6-3	TRBJ2-5	TGTGCCAGCAGCACCCTTCTTAGCGGGGGGGCCACGGGTCGGGAGACCCAGTACTTC	CASSTLLSGGATGRETQYF
.	.	TRBV15	TRBJ1-4	TGTGCCACCAGCAGGTTTAGCGATTCAACTAATGAAAAACTGTTTTTT	CATSRFSDSTNEKLFF
TRBD2	.	TRBV4-2	TRBJ2-7	TGTGCCAGCAGCCAAGATATAGCGTGGGAGGGCTCCTACGAGCAGTACTTC	CASSQDIAWEGSYEQYF
TRBD1	.	TRBV3-1/TRBV3-2	TRBJ1-6	TGTGCCAGCAGCCAAGATGACGGACGGTTCTCCGGGACAGGGGAATCACCCCTCCACTTT	CASSQDDGRFSGTGESPLHF